A selection of T cell receptor beta chains follows, all from one sample in a study of T cell responses to AZD1222 COVID-19 vaccine. The table came from immunoSEQ multiplex PCR; TCRdb's copy has only in-frame clones and leaves some out. The profile shows 150,000 or so clones, more than 90% of them singletons. Sequencing was performed on peripheral blood, taken 28 days after the second AZD1222 dose. These receptors all stem from an adult who received the AZD1222 COVID-19 vaccine. The CDR3 runs from the conserved cysteine through the conserved F or W. A D gene is named only where the DNA matches it firmly. Not every row has a clone size; where given, it reads once, few, many or a size class.

TRBV7-8,TRBJ2-1,TRBD2,NA,CASSLAGSGANNEQFF,TGTGCCAGCAGCTTAGCGGGTAGCGGGGCAAACAATGAGCAGTTCTTC
TRBV4-1,TRBJ2-2,NA,NA,CASSQVHTHNRVTGELFF,TGCGCCAGCAGCCAAGTTCACACCCACAACAGGGTAACCGGGGAGCTGTTTTTT
TRBV5-1,TRBJ1-1,TRBD1,NA,CASSFHRGTEAFF,TGCGCCAGCAGCTTCCACAGGGGTACTGAAGCTTTCTTT
TRBV18,TRBJ1-5,TRBD1,NA,CASSGDRIEPQHF,TGTGCCAGCTCGGGGGACAGAATTGAACCCCAGCATTTT
TRBV5-1,TRBJ1-1,NA,NA,CASSLGNGKAFF,TGCGCCAGCAGCCTAGGAAACGGGAAAGCTTTCTTT
TRBV14,TRBJ1-4,NA,NA,CASSQERVSSEKLFF,TGTGCCAGCAGCCAGGAGAGGGTCTCCAGTGAAAAACTGTTTTTT
TRBV30,TRBJ1-5,TRBD1,once,CAWSVTGGGQPQHF,TGTGCCTGGAGTGTCACAGGGGGTGGTCAGCCCCAGCATTTT
TRBV27,TRBJ1-2,NA,NA,CASSFGRAGSGYTF,TGTGCCAGCAGTTTTGGCAGGGCGGGCAGTGGCTACACCTTC
TRBV11-2,TRBJ2-5,NA,NA,CATAKGEETQYF,TGTGCCACGGCTAAGGGGGAAGAGACCCAGTACTTC
TRBV6-4,TRBJ1-1,TRBD1,NA,CASNDDRAGNTEAFF,TGTGCCAGCAATGACGACAGGGCCGGGAACACTGAAGCTTTCTTT
TRBV12-5,TRBJ2-1,NA,NA,CASGLPLGGSSYNEQFF,TGTGCTAGTGGTTTGCCTTTGGGGGGAAGCTCCTACAATGAGCAGTTCTTC
TRBV5-1,TRBJ2-1,NA,NA,CASNERGLNFGEQFF,TGCGCCAGCAATGAGAGGGGCCTCAATTTTGGGGAGCAGTTCTTC
TRBV30,TRBJ2-2,TRBD1,NA,CAGPTGTGDTGELFF,TGTGCCGGACCTACCGGGACAGGGGATACCGGGGAGCTGTTTTTT
TRBV4-1,TRBJ1-5,NA,few,CASSLDGGSNQPQHF,TGCGCCAGCAGCCTGGACGGAGGTAGCAATCAGCCCCAGCATTTT
TRBV30,TRBJ1-6,TRBD1,NA,CAWNLDRGNSPLHF,TGTGCCTGGAATCTGGACAGGGGGAATTCACCCCTCCACTTT
TRBV18,TRBJ1-4,TRBD1,NA,CASSPFSGGEEKLFF,TGTGCCAGCTCACCTTTCTCAGGGGGCGAGGAAAAACTGTTTTTT
TRBV3-1/TRBV3-2,TRBJ2-5,TRBD1,NA,CASSPSFGTGGETQYF,TGTGCCAGCAGCCCCTCTTTCGGGACAGGGGGAGAGACCCAGTACTTC
TRBV9,TRBJ1-2,NA,NA,CASSLGGQGNYGYTF,TGTGCCAGCAGCCTCGGAGGCCAGGGGAACTATGGCTACACCTTC
TRBV18,TRBJ2-7,TRBD1,NA,CASSPLDRGEQYF,TGTGCCAGCTCACCCTTGGACAGGGGCGAGCAGTACTTC
TRBV5-4,TRBJ1-1,NA,NA,CASSLWEAPRTEAFF,TGTGCCAGCAGCTTGTGGGAGGCCCCCCGGACTGAAGCTTTCTTT
TRBV4-2,TRBJ2-1,NA,NA,CASSQGGFSSYNEQFF,TGTGCCAGCAGCCAAGGTGGCTTTAGCTCCTACAATGAGCAGTTCTTC
TRBV28,TRBJ2-1,NA,NA,CASSFTAAYNEQFF,TGTGCCAGCAGTTTCACAGCTGCCTACAATGAGCAGTTCTTC
TRBV18,TRBJ1-5,NA,NA,CASSPRGEPQPQHF,TGTGCCAGCTCACCACGGGGGGAACCACAGCCCCAGCATTTT
TRBV11-2,TRBJ2-7,TRBD2,NA,CASSLARGTPYEQYF,TGTGCCAGCAGCCTCGCGCGGGGGACCCCCTACGAGCAGTACTTC
TRBV5-1,TRBJ2-2,TRBD2,NA,CASRKTSGNFTGELFF,TGCGCCAGCAGGAAGACTAGCGGGAATTTCACCGGGGAGCTGTTTTTT
TRBV18,TRBJ1-1,TRBD1,NA,CASSPRTGDTEAFF,TGTGCCAGCTCACCGAGGACAGGGGACACTGAAGCTTTCTTT
TRBV7-2,TRBJ1-1,TRBD1,NA,CASSLVYGQGTFF,TGTGCCAGCAGCTTAGTGTACGGACAGGGGACTTTCTTT
TRBV11-2,TRBJ1-1,NA,NA,CASSLDRVASNTEAFF,TGTGCCAGCAGCTTAGATCGAGTGGCTTCGAACACTGAAGCTTTCTTT
TRBV9,TRBJ2-4,NA,once,CASSQGSWGGLAKNIQYF,TGTGCCAGCAGCCAGGGTTCTTGGGGCGGTCTAGCCAAAAACATTCAGTACTTC
TRBV4-1,TRBJ1-1,TRBD1,NA,CASSQPAGGRVNTEAFF,TGCGCCAGCAGCCAACCCGCAGGGGGACGGGTGAACACTGAAGCTTTCTTT
TRBV6-4,TRBJ2-3,TRBD2,once,CASSAGLAETDTQYF,TGTGCCAGCAGTGCAGGACTAGCGGAGACAGATACGCAGTATTTT
TRBV27,TRBJ1-3,NA,NA,CASSLAGVSGNTIYF,TGTGCCAGCAGTTTAGCCGGCGTCTCTGGAAACACCATATATTTT
TRBV30,TRBJ1-2,NA,NA,CAWRKPGGYGYTF,TGTGCCTGGAGGAAACCCGGGGGCTATGGCTACACCTTC
TRBV9,TRBJ2-2,TRBD1,few,CASSGRQGATGELFF,TGTGCCAGCAGCGGACGACAGGGGGCAACCGGGGAGCTGTTTTTT
TRBV6-5,TRBJ2-7,TRBD2,NA,CASSKAGGEREQYF,TGTGCCAGCAGCAAGGCCGGGGGGGAACGCGAGCAGTACTTC
TRBV27,TRBJ1-3,NA,NA,CASMGGPSGNTIYF,TGTGCCAGCATGGGGGGACCCTCTGGAAACACCATATATTTT
TRBV5-5,TRBJ1-3,NA,NA,CASRFRGVSGNTIYF,TGTGCCAGCAGGTTCCGAGGGGTCTCTGGAAACACCATATATTTT